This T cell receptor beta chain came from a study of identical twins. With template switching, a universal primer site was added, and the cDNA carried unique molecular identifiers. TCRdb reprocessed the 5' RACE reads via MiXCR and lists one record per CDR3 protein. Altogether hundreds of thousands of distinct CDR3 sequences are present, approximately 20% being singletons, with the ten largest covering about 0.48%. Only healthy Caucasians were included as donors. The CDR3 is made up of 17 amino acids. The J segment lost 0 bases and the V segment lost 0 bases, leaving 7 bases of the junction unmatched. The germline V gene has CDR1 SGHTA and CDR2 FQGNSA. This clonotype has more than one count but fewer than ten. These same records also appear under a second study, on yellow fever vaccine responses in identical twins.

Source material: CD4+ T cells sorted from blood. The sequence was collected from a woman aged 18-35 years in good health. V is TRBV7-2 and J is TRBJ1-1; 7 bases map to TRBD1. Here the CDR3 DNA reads TGTGCCAGCAGCTTAGCGGTGACAGGGACGATGAACACTGAAGCTTTCTTT. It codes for CASSLAVTGTMNTEAFF.